A single sample gave rise to the 19 T cell receptor beta chains below, sequenced in a study of blood T cell repertoires in COVID-19. The assay was immunoSEQ multiplex PCR, and TCRdb's table has in-frame clones only and misses some. The table records 250,000 or so clones, 80% to 90% of them present only once. Sequenced: PBMCs or T cells enriched from blood (not recorded which). The source is a woman in her 50s who had recovered from COVID-19.

This clone was observed a handful of times. V gene TRBV3-1 (or the pseudogene TRBV3-2) combines with J gene TRBJ1-1; D ambiguous. Trimming cost V 0 bases and J 5 bases, with 7 bases left between them. The CDR3 covers 13 residues. Germline CDR1 and CDR2: LGHDT and YNNKEL (reference sequence). CDR3 protein: CASSQDGGTEAFF. The CDR3 DNA reads as TGTGCCAGCAGCCAAGATGGCGGGACTGAAGCTTTCTTT.

This clone was counted between two and nine times. The J gene is TRBJ1-1, the V gene TRBV19, with D perhaps TRBD1 (5 bases). Between the trimmed V and J ends, which lost 9 bases and 0 bases, there was a span of 11 bases. Germline CDR1 LNHDA, CDR2 SQIVND (reference sequence). This CDR3 spans 13 amino acids. CDR3 sequence reads: CASGGHLNTEAFF. In DNA, the CDR3 is TGTGCCAGCGGCGGACACCTGAACACTGAAGCTTTCTTT.

V gene TRBV27 combines with J gene TRBJ2-7, with D possibly TRBD1 on 5 matching bases. The V end was cut by 2 bases, the J end by 0 bases, with 5 bases between. CDR3 length: 13 amino acids. Germline V gene lookup returns CDR1 MNHEY and CDR2 SMNVEV (reference sequence). In DNA, the CDR3 is TGTGCCAGCAGTTTAGACAGCTCCTACGAGCAGTACTTC. Translation: CASSLDSSYEQYF.

This clone was detected once. This chain connects TRBV28 to TRBJ1-2; no firm D call. This CDR3 comprises 13 residues. Germline lookup yields CDR1 MDHEN and CDR2 SYDVKM. Trimming cost V 3 bases and J 4 bases, with 9 bases left between them. The CDR3 reads CASSFREIYGYTF. In DNA, the CDR3 is TGTGCCAGCAGTTTTCGAGAAATCTATGGCTACACCTTC.

The chain uses TRBV6-5 and TRBJ2-7; 11 bases match TRBD1. The CDR3 covers 15 residues. Trimming cost V 5 bases and J 4 bases; bases outside gene matches: 7. Germline CDR1 is MNHEY and CDR2 is SVGAGI. Here the CDR3 reads CASSLGTGGLYEQYF. CDR3 DNA: TGTGCCAGCAGTCTCGGGACAGGGGGTCTATACGAGCAGTACTTC.

This clone appeared a single time. The rearrangement joins TRBV9 to TRBJ2-2; D is ambiguous. V was pared by 3 bases and J by 5 bases, with 11 bases between. The CDR3 has 14 amino acids. Germline V CDR1 and CDR2: SGDLS, YYNGEE. In DNA form, the CDR3 reads TGTGCCAGCAGCGCGGGTCAGCCGACCGGGGAGCTGTTTTTT. It translates to CASSAGQPTGELFF.

The CDR3 reads CASSVVGEDEQYF. Written as DNA, the CDR3 is TGTGCCAGCAGCGTAGTAGGGGAAGACGAGCAGTACTTC. The chain couples TRBV9 to TRBJ2-7; a weak D match, TRBD1 (5 bases). Trimming took 0 bases from V and 5 from J, leaving 9 bases between them. From germline, CDR1 is SGDLS and CDR2 YYNGEE. The CDR3 is 13 amino acids.

This clone was recorded a few times. The chain has TRBV28 and TRBJ2-3; D not resolved. V lost 6 bases to trimming and J lost 2 bases, with 18 bases between them. The CDR3 is 16 amino acids. The germline CDR1 and CDR2 sequences are MDHEN and SYDVKM. CDR3: CASSQYYIQFTDTQYF. The DNA of the CDR3 is TGTGCCAGCAGCCAGTACTATATACAATTCACAGATACGCAGTATTTT.

The rearrangement links TRBV19 to TRBJ1-1; D is unresolved. V lost 5 bases, J lost 1 base, and 8 bases lay in between. Per the germline V gene, CDR1 is LNHDA and CDR2 is SQIVND (reference sequence). This CDR3 is built from 13 residues. This CDR3 is CASSSYRNTEAFF. The CDR3 DNA sequence: TGTGCCAGTAGTTCCTACAGGAACACTGAAGCTTTCTTT.

The CDR3 protein is CASSPTGFTEAFF. CDR3 DNA: TGCGCCAGCAGTCCGACAGGGTTTACTGAAGCTTTCTTT. V usage is TRBV10-2 and J usage is TRBJ1-1; 7 bases are shared with TRBD1. The ends lost 5 bases at V and 5 bases at J; junction bases unmatched: 5. The CDR3 is 13 residues long. The germline V gene has CDR1 WSHSY and CDR2 SAAADI.

The chain recombines TRBV7-9 with TRBJ1-1; TRBD1 might be the D (5 bases). The V and J ends lost 6 bases and 4 bases respectively, with 12 bases between them. This CDR3 is built from 13 residues. Germline-derived CDR1 and CDR2 are SEHNR and FQNEAQ (reference sequence). The CDR3 DNA reads as TGTGCCAGCAGATTGGACATCCTCACTGAAGCTTTCTTT. Amino acid sequence: CASRLDILTEAFF.

This chain's CDR3 is CASSTTSGRIGGELFF. The CDR3 nucleotides are TGTGCCAGCAGTACAACTAGCGGGAGGATCGGCGGGGAGCTGTTTTTT. The J gene is TRBJ2-2, the V gene TRBV13; 12 nucleotides align to TRBD2. This CDR3 comprises 16 residues. CDR1 PRHDT and CDR2 FYEKMQ come from the germline V gene (reference sequence). The V gene end was trimmed by 6 bases and the J gene end by 7 bases; junction bases not matched to a gene: 9.

J is TRBJ1-2 and V is TRBV18; 9 bases fit TRBD1. CDR1 and CDR2 from the germline V gene are KGHSH and LQKENI. V trimming: 2 bases; J trimming: 7 bases; junction bases outside the gene matches: 8. The CDR3 covers 15 residues. The CDR3 DNA reads as TGTGCCAGCTCACCAAAACAGGGGGCTGCGGGTGGCTACACCTTC. Protein product: CASSPKQGAAGGYTF.

V gene TRBV7-9 combines with J gene TRBJ1-2; D uncertain. Germline loops: CDR1 SEHNR, CDR2 FQNEAQ (reference sequence). The length of the CDR3 is 13 residues. V lost 4 bases and J lost 3, with 9 bases in between. The CDR3: CASSSPADYGYTF. Written as DNA, the CDR3 is TGTGCCAGCAGCTCCCCCGCAGACTATGGCTACACCTTC.

This clone turned up a few times. The gene calls are TRBV9 and TRBJ1-6; TRBD1 matches at 11 bases. This CDR3 has 19 residues. V gave up 9 bases and J gave up 6 bases; unmatched junction bases: 20. Germline V CDR1 and CDR2: SGDLS, YYNGEE. The CDR3 here is CATDPVGFRDRGCNSPLHF. CDR3 nucleotides: TGTGCCACCGACCCGGTGGGATTTCGGGACAGGGGGTGTAATTCACCCCTCCACTTT.

This clone was found a few times. The chain recombines TRBV19 with TRBJ1-6; TRBD1 agrees at 7 bases. The CDR3 is 15 amino acids. V shed 3 bases, J shed 6 bases, and the junction held 5 bases outside the gene matches. CDR1 and CDR2 (germline): LNHDA, SQIVND (reference sequence). The CDR3 reads CASSIADRANSPLHF. CDR3 nucleotide sequence: TGTGCCAGTAGTATCGCCGACAGGGCTAATTCACCCCTCCACTTT.

The chain carries TRBV28 and TRBJ2-1, with D perhaps matching TRBD1 (6 bases). Trimming shortened V by 5 bases and J by 0 bases, and 11 bases separated the two germline ends. Germline CDR1 and CDR2: MDHEN and SYDVKM. The CDR3 extends over 15 amino acids. CDR3 nucleotide sequence: TGTGCCAGCAGTCGGGACATCCTCTCCTACAATGAGCAGTTCTTC. Encoded protein: CASSRDILSYNEQFF.

The rearrangement uses TRBV6-5 and TRBJ1-6, with a weak D call TRBD1 (5 bases). The CDR3 has 16 residues. Trimming left V 0 bases short and J 9 bases short, with 15 bases between. Germline V gene sequence: CDR1 MNHEY, CDR2 SVGAGI. The DNA for the CDR3 is TGTGCCAGCAGTTACTCGAATGGAGGGGTGGGTTCACCCCTCCACTTT. Translating it yields CASSYSNGGVGSPLHF.

J is TRBJ1-3 and V is TRBV10-2; D might be TRBD1 (5 bases). This CDR3 comprises 15 residues. V was trimmed by 6 bases and J by 0 bases, leaving 12 bases between them. CDR1 and CDR2 from the germline V gene are WSHSY and SAAADI. CDR3 amino acids: CASRPDSYSGNTIYF. The CDR3 DNA sequence: TGCGCCAGCAGGCCAGACAGCTACTCTGGAAACACCATATATTTT.